This is a list of T cell receptor beta chains from one sample in a study of T cells in localized non-small cell lung cancer. Clones were read by immunoSEQ multiplex PCR, and TCRdb kept only the in-frame ones, dropping some. This table has some 40,000 clones, 85% to 95% appearing once. The sequenced sample was peripheral blood, obtained before any cancer treatment. All receptors come from a female donor older than 55 with stage I lung adenocarcinoma. Both conserved end residues are part of each CDR3. The D gene is left open where the match is weak. The size field is filled for only some rows; it gives once, few, many or a size class.

- | TRBD1 | TRBJ1-2 | TRBV7-3 | CASSPDRGYGYTF | TGTGCCAGCAGTCCGGACAGGGGATATGGCTACACCTTC
- | - | TRBJ1-2 | TRBV20-1 | CSATNYGYTF | TGCAGTGCCACTAACTATGGCTACACCTTC
- | TRBD1 | TRBJ1-2 | TRBV5-4 | CASSLRQGAYGYTF | TGTGCCAGCAGCTTGCGACAGGGGGCGTATGGCTACACCTTC
- | TRBD1 | TRBJ2-2 | TRBV7-6 | CASSFYPGQGSTGELFF | TGTGCCAGCAGCTTCTACCCGGGACAGGGATCAACCGGGGAGCTGTTTTTT
- | - | TRBJ2-5 | TRBV7-2 | CASSLVVTETQYF | TGTGCCAGCAGCTTAGTGGTTACGGAGACCCAGTACTTC
- | TRBD1 | TRBJ1-2 | TRBV10-2 | CASSRIFGQGAGGYTF | TGCGCCAGCAGTAGAATTTTCGGACAGGGGGCTGGGGGCTACACCTTC
- | TRBD1 | TRBJ1-5 | TRBV18 | CASSPVGQGGVPQHF | TGTGCCAGCTCACCAGTTGGACAGGGGGGGGTCCCCCAGCATTTT
- | - | TRBJ2-2 | TRBV7-9 | CASSSGVTNTGELFF | TGTGCCAGCAGCTCAGGGGTCACGAACACCGGGGAGCTGTTTTTT
- | - | TRBJ1-1 | TRBV5-1 | CASSSQGNTEAFF | TGCGCCAGCAGCTCCCAGGGGAACACTGAAGCTTTCTTT
- | TRBD1 | TRBJ1-5 | TRBV19 | CASSITRGGVDQPQHF | TGTGCCAGTAGTATTACCAGGGGGGGAGTAGATCAGCCCCAGCATTTT
- | - | TRBJ1-1 | TRBV11-2 | CASSLGPNLNTEAFF | TGTGCCAGCAGCTTGGGCCCAAACTTGAACACTGAAGCTTTCTTT
once | TRBD1 | TRBJ1-2 | TRBV5-8 | CASSPWTGGNYGYTF | TGTGCCAGCAGCCCATGGACAGGGGGCAACTATGGCTACACCTTC
- | - | TRBJ1-5 | TRBV6-1 | CASSEESPALGSQHF | TGTGCCAGCAGTGAAGAAAGTCCGGCCCTGGGATCCCAGCATTTT
- | - | TRBJ1-1 | TRBV29-1 | CSVEFHRTQGNTEAFF | TGCAGCGTTGAATTTCATAGGACACAGGGGAACACTGAAGCTTTCTTT
- | - | TRBJ2-6 | TRBV15 | CATSLRTSGANVLTF | TGTGCCACCAGCTTACGGACTTCTGGGGCCAACGTCCTGACTTTC
- | - | TRBJ2-7 | TRBV29-1 | CSVEIDYEQYF | TGCAGCGTAGAGATAGACTACGAGCAGTACTTC
- | TRBD1 | TRBJ2-7 | TRBV18 | CASSPSRDRGPYEQYF | TGTGCCAGCTCACCATCTAGGGACAGGGGGCCCTACGAGCAGTACTTC
- | - | TRBJ2-3 | TRBV9 | CASSGGEQRGLTTDTQYF | TGTGCCAGCAGCGGAGGGGAACAGAGGGGTTTGACCACAGATACGCAGTATTTT
- | - | TRBJ1-6 | TRBV5-7 | CASSRGGGSPLHF | TGTGCCAGCAGCCGAGGGGGGGGTTCACCCCTCCACTTT
- | - | TRBJ1-4 | TRBV5-6 | CASSLGGWNEKLFF | TGTGCCAGCAGCCTAGGGGGTTGGAATGAAAAACTGTTTTTT
- | - | TRBJ1-2 | TRBV6-5 | CASSYGFRDVGYTF | TGTGCCAGCAGTTACGGCTTCAGGGACGTTGGCTACACCTTC
- | - | TRBJ1-6 | TRBV11-2 | CASRMAAGSYNSPLHF | TGTGCCAGCAGGATGGCGGCCGGTTCCTATAATTCACCCCTCCACTTT
- | - | TRBJ1-1 | TRBV2 | CASTLTLTTEAFF | TGTGCCAGCACCCTGACCTTGACCACTGAAGCTTTCTTT
- | - | TRBJ1-4 | TRBV5-5 | CASSQTGSQKLFF | TGTGCCAGCAGCCAGACAGGTTCACAAAAACTGTTTTTT
- | TRBD1 | TRBJ2-4 | TRBV7-2 | CASSWTGGKTKNIQYF | TGTGCCAGCAGCTGGACAGGGGGCAAAACCAAAAACATTCAGTACTTC
once | - | TRBJ1-1 | TRBV5-6 | CASSWGQMNTEAFF | TGTGCCAGCAGCTGGGGACAAATGAACACTGAAGCTTTCTTT
- | TRBD1 | TRBJ1-3 | TRBV19 | CASSKNRGSSGNTIYF | TGTGCCAGTAGTAAGAACAGGGGAAGCTCTGGAAACACCATATATTTT
- | - | TRBJ2-7 | TRBV7-6 | CASSSSLSSYEQYF | TGTGCCAGCAGCTCCTCGTTGAGCTCCTACGAGCAGTACTTC
- | - | TRBJ2-6 | TRBV7-9 | CASSWGLSGANVLTF | TGTGCCAGCAGCTGGGGGCTCTCTGGGGCCAACGTCCTGACTTTC
- | - | TRBJ2-1 | TRBV7-9 | CASSSSRSSSYNEQFF | TGTGCCAGCAGCTCTAGCCGATCAAGCTCCTACAATGAGCAGTTCTTC
- | - | TRBJ2-2 | TRBV4-1 | CASSQSWQGTYTGELFF | TGCGCCAGCAGCCAATCGTGGCAGGGAACTTACACCGGGGAGCTGTTTTTT
- | TRBD2 | TRBJ2-4 | TRBV9 | CASSVSGGNNIQYF | TGTGCCAGCAGCGTAAGCGGGGGGAACAACATTCAGTACTTC
- | - | TRBJ1-3 | TRBV10-3 | CASCGGSGNTIYF | TGTGCCTCCTGCGGGGGAAGTGGAAACACCATATATTTT
- | - | TRBJ1-3 | TRBV27 | CASSPRAGNTIYF | TGTGCCAGCAGTCCTAGGGCTGGAAACACCATATATTTT
- | TRBD1 | TRBJ2-1 | TRBV2 | CASTLVGTVDNEQFF | TGTGCCAGCACCCTAGTCGGGACAGTCGACAATGAGCAGTTCTTC
once | - | TRBJ2-1 | TRBV11-2 | CASSLVRRYNEQFF | TGTGCCAGCAGCTTAGTCCGGAGGTACAATGAGCAGTTCTTC
- | - | TRBJ1-1 | TRBV21-1 | CASSMWGPGQDHLEAFF | TGTGCCAGCAGCATGTGGGGACCGGGACAGGATCACCTCGAAGCTTTCTTT
- | TRBD1 | TRBJ1-1 | TRBV9 | CASSVGTGGDTEAFF | TGTGCCAGCAGCGTAGGTACAGGGGGCGATACTGAAGCTTTCTTT
- | - | TRBJ2-5 | TRBV5-1 | CASSLVLGGGTQYF | TGCGCCAGCAGCTTGGTCCTCGGGGGCGGGACCCAGTACTTC
- | - | TRBJ1-1 | TRBV9 | CASSGPEIEAFF | TGTGCCAGCAGCGGCCCCGAAATTGAAGCTTTCTTT
- | - | TRBJ2-3 | TRBV7-7 | CASSLNIGTDTQYF | TGTGCTAGCAGCTTAAATATAGGCACAGATACGCAGTATTTT
- | TRBD2 | TRBJ2-3 | TRBV11-3 | CASSLWGLAGGREEDTQYF | TGTGCCAGCAGCTTATGGGGACTAGCGGGCGGCCGGGAAGAGGATACGCAGTATTTT
- | TRBD1 | TRBJ1-2 | TRBV28 | CASSGDRGNYGYTF | TGTGCCAGCAGTGGGGACAGGGGTAACTATGGCTACACCTTC
- | TRBD1 | TRBJ1-5 | TRBV4-1 | CASSLGTGRNQPQHF | TGCGCCAGCAGCCTCGGGACAGGACGCAATCAGCCCCAGCATTTT
- | TRBD1 | TRBJ1-6 | TRBV9 | CASSLTGTDNSPLHF | TGTGCCAGCAGCTTGACCGGGACAGATAATTCACCCCTCCACTTT
- | - | TRBJ1-6 | TRBV27 | CASSPWDTNSPLHF | TGTGCCAGCAGTCCCTGGGACACTAATTCACCCCTCCACTTT
- | TRBD1 | TRBJ1-1 | TRBV6-5 | CASSLMGQGSVAEAFF | TGTGCCAGCAGTTTGATGGGACAGGGATCTGTCGCTGAAGCTTTCTTT
once | - | TRBJ1-2 | TRBV18 | CASSPGGDPYGYTF | TGTGCCAGCTCACCGGGCGGGGATCCCTATGGCTACACCTTC
once | - | TRBJ2-7 | TRBV6-6 | CASSYSGQTVYEQYF | TGTGCCAGCAGTTACTCCGGGCAGACGGTGTACGAGCAGTACTTC